This TCR beta chain was documented in a study of shared T cell receptors in the human thymus. This clone was found a few times. Unmatched junction bases numbered 3, after V lost 7 bases and J lost 4 bases. There are 14 residues in the CDR3. Germline CDR1 is MGHRA and CDR2 is YSYEKL. Measured with immunoSEQ multiplex PCR; TCRdb has only the in-frame clones, and not every one. This sample yields some 700,000 clones, of which 88% are seen a single time; around 0.0099% belongs to the top ten. This sample also appeared in a second study, on human thymus T cells. That publication notes: Corrective cardiac operations yielded the resected thymus tissue. Related research has reported that thymic repertoires overlap highly among unrelated individuals.

The chain joins TRBV4-1 to TRBJ2-2; 10 bases are shared with TRBD2. The receptor comes from a boy younger than two with a congenital heart defect. Sequenced input: thymocytes. In DNA, the CDR3 is TGCGCCAGCACTAGCGGGAGTCGCACCGGGGAGCTGTTTTTT. It yields the protein CASTSGSRTGELFF.